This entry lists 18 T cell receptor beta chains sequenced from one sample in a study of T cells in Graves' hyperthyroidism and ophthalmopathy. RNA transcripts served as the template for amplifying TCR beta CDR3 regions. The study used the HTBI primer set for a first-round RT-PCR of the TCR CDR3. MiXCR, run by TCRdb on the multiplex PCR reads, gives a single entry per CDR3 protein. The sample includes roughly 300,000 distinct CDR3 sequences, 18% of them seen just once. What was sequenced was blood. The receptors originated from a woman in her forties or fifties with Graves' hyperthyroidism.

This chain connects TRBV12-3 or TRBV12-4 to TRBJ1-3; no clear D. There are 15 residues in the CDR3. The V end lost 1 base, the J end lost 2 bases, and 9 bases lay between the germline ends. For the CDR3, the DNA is TGTGCCAGCAGTTTAGGGGTCCGGACTGGAAACACCATATATTTT. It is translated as CASSLGVRTGNTIYF.

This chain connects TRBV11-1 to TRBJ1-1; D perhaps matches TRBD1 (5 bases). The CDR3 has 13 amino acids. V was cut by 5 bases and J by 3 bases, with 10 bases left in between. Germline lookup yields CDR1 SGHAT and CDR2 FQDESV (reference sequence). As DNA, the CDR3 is TGTGCCAGCAGCAAAGGGACTTACACTGAAGCTTTCTTT. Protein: CASSKGTYTEAFF.

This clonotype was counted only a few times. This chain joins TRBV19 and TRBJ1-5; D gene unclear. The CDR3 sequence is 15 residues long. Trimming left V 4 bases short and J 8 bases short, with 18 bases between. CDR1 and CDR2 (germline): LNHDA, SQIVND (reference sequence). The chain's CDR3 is CASSTVTEGVEPQHF. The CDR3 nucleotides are TGTGCCAGTAGTACCGTGACGGAGGGAGTGGAGCCCCAGCATTTT.

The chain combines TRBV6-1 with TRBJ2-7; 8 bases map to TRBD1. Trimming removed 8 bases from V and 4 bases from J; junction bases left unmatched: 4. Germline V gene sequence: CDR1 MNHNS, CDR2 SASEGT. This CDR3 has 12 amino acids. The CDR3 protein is CASGHRGYEQYV. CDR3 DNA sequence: TGTGCCAGCGGCCACAGGGGGTACGAGCAGTACGTC.

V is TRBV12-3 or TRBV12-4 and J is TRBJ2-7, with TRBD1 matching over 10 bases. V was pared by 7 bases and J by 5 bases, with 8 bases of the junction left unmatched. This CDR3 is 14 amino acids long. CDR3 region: CASIAGTGVDEQYF. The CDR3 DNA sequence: TGTGCCAGCATTGCCGGGACAGGGGTTGACGAGCAGTACTTC.

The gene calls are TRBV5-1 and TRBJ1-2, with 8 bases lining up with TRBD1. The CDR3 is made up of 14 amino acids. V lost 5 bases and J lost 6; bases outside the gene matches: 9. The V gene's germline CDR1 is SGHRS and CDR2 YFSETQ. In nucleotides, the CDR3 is TGCGCCAGCAGTCCAACCGGGACAGGTAATGGCTACACCTTC. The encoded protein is CASSPTGTGNGYTF.

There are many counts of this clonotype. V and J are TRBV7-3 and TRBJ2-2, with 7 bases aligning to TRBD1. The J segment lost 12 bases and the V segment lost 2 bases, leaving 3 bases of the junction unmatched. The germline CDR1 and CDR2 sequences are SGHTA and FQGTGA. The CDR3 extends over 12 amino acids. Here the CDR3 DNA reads TGTGCCAGCAGCTTAGAGACAGGGAAGCTGTTTTTT. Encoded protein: CASSLETGKLFF.

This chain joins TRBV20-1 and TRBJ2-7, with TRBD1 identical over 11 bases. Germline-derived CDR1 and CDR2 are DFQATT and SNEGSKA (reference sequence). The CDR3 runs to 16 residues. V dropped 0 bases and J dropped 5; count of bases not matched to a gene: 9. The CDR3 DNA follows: TGCAGTGCTAGAGACTGGCGAGGGGACAGGGGGAACGAGCAGTACTTC. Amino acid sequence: CSARDWRGDRGNEQYF.

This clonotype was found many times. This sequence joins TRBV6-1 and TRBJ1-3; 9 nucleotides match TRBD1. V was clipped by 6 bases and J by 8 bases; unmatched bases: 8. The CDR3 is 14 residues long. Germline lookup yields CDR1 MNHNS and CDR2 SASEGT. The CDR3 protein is CASSGTGSRDTIYF. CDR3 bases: TGTGCCAGCAGCGGGACAGGGTCTCGGGACACCATATATTTT.

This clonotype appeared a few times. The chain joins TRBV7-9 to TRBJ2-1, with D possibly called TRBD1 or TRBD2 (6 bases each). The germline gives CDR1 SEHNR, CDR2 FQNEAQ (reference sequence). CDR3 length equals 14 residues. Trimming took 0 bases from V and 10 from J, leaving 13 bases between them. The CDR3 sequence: CASSLALGGKEQFF. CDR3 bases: TGTGCCAGCAGCTTAGCGCTGGGGGGCAAGGAGCAGTTCTTC. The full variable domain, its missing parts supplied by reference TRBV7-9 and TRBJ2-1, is DTGVSQNPRHKITKRGQNVTFRCDPISEHNRLYWYRQTLGQGPEFLTYFQNEAQLEKSRLLSDRFSAERPKGSFSTLEIQRTEQGDSAMYLCASSLALGGKEQFFGPGTRLTVL.

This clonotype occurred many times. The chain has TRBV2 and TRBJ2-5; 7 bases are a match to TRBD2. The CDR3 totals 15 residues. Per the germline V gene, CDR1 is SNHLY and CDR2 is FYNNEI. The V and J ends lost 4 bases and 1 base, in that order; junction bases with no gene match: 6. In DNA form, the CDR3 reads TGTGCCAGCAGTGTTCAAGCGGGGATCCAAGAGACCCAGTACTTC. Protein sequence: CASSVQAGIQETQYF.

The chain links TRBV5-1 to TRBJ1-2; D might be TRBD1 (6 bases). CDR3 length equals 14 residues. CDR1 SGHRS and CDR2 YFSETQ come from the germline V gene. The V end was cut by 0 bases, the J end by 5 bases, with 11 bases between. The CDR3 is CASSLVAGAYGYTF. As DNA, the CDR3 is TGCGCCAGCAGCTTGGTAGCAGGGGCATATGGCTACACCTTC.

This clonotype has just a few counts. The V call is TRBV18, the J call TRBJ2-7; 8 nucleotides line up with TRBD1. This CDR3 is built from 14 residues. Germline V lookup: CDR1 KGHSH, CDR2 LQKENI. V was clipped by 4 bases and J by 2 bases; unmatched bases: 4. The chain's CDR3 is CASSQDRDAYEQYF. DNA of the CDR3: TGTGCCAGCTCACAGGACAGGGATGCCTACGAGCAGTACTTC.

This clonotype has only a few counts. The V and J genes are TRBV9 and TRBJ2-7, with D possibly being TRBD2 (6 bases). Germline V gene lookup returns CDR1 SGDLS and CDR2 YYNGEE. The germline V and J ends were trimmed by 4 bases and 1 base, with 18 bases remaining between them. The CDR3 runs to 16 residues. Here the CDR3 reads CASSPPGSGVSYEQYF. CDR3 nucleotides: TGTGCCAGCAGCCCACCGGGTAGCGGCGTATCCTACGAGCAGTACTTC.

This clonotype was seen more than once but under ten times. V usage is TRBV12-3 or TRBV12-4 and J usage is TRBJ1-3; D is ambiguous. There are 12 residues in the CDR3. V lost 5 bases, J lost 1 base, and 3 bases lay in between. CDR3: CASSRSGNTIYF. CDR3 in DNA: TGTGCCAGCAGTAGGTCTGGAAACACCATATATTTT.

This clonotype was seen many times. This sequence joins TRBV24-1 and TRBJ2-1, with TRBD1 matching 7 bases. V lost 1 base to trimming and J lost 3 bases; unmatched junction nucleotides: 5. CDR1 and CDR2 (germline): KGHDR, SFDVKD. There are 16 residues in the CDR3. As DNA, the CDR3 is TGTGCCACCAGTGATTTAAGCAGGGGGAACTACAATGAGCAGTTCTTC. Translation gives CATSDLSRGNYNEQFF.

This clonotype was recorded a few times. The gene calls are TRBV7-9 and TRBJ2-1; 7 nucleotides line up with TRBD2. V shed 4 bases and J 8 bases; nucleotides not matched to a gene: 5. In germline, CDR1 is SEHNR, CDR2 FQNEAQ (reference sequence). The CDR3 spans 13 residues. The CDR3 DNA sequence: TGTGCCAGCAGCTGGGGCCGGGAGGATGAGCAGTTCTTC. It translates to CASSWGREDEQFF.

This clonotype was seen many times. The DNA for the CDR3 is TGTGCCAGCTCACCAGTAACTAGCGGGAGTGGTACGCAGTATTTT. The encoded protein is CASSPVTSGSGTQYF. The chain employs TRBV18 and TRBJ2-3, with 11 bases fitting TRBD2. After removal of 2 bases from V and 8 bases from J, the junction contained 6 bases not matched to a gene. The CDR3 loop spans 15 amino acids. Germline values: CDR1 KGHSH, CDR2 LQKENI.